The rows below give T cell receptor beta chains drawn from one sample of a study of human T cells and chemical hapten exposure. From the RACE reads, TCRdb called clonotypes with MiXCR, one entry per CDR3 protein. The sample shows about 73,000 distinct CDR3 sequences, 8.5% to 9% of them seen only once. Source: whole blood, taken in connection with sensitization to the hapten diphenylcyclopropenone (DPC). The receptors stem from a woman aged 45-65 years with alopecia areata. Some clones in this sample may be carry-over from other donors' samples. The CDR3 runs from the conserved cysteine through the conserved F or W. A D gene is named only where the DNA matches it firmly. A clone size is listed for some rows: how often the clone was seen (once, few, many), or a class if it is expanded.

TRBD1 14 few TRBJ2-7 TRBV27 CASSPWDRSYEQYF TGTGCCAGCAGTCCCTGGGACAGGTCCTACGAGCAGTACTTC
TRBD2 14 many TRBJ2-3 TRBV20-1 CSAPRAGAPDTQYF TGCAGTGCTCCGCGGGCGGGAGCCCCAGATACGCAGTATTTT
NA 15 NA TRBJ2-5 TRBV6-6 CASSDLGLTQETQYF TGTGCCAGCAGCGATCTGGGCCTAACACAAGAGACCCAGTACTTC
TRBD1 15 few TRBJ1-1 TRBV11-2 CASSPPTGKNTEAFF TGTGCCAGCAGCCCACCGACAGGGAAGAACACTGAAGCTTTCTTT
TRBD1 14 NA TRBJ2-7 TRBV2 CASRRETGGGEQYF TGTGCCAGCAGAAGGGAGACAGGGGGCGGCGAGCAGTACTTC
NA 13 many TRBJ1-2 TRBV12-3/TRBV12-4 CASRNSASYGYTF TGTGCCAGCAGGAATTCAGCGTCCTATGGCTACACCTTC
NA 13 many TRBJ1-2 TRBV7-2 CASSDGINYGYTF TGTGCCAGCAGCGACGGAATTAACTATGGCTACACCTTC
TRBD2 13 NA TRBJ2-7 TRBV2 CASSVLAGGEQYF TGTGCCAGCAGTGTACTAGCGGGAGGCGAGCAGTACTTC
TRBD1 13 NA TRBJ1-2 TRBV2 CASRDRENYGYTF TGTGCCAGCAGGGACAGGGAGAACTATGGCTACACCTTC
TRBD2 15 NA TRBJ2-3 TRBV10-2 CASSRTSGSGDTQYF TGCGCCAGCAGTAGGACTAGCGGGAGTGGGGATACGCAGTATTTT
NA 16 NA TRBJ2-1 TRBV5-4 CASSLWGGTTYNEQFF TGTGCCAGCAGCTTGTGGGGGGGCACGACGTACAATGAGCAGTTCTTC
NA 14 NA TRBJ2-1 TRBV5-6 CASSSPQGRNEQFF TGTGCCAGCAGCTCCCCACAGGGTCGCAATGAGCAGTTCTTC
TRBD2 15 NA TRBJ2-3 TRBV29-1 CSAKTTSGRTDTQYF TGCAGCGCTAAGACGACTAGCGGGAGGACAGATACGCAGTATTTT
TRBD1 14 NA TRBJ2-7 TRBV12-3/TRBV12-4 CASSWTGDSYEQYF TGTGCCAGCAGTTGGACAGGCGACTCCTACGAGCAGTACTTC
NA 16 NA TRBJ2-3 TRBV20-1 CSARDLGEGGTDTQYF TGCAGTGCTAGGGACCTGGGGGAGGGGGGCACAGATACGCAGTATTTT
NA 13 NA TRBJ1-1 TRBV7-9 CASSFFGDSEAFF TGTGCCAGCAGTTTCTTTGGTGATAGTGAAGCTTTCTTT
NA 15 NA TRBJ1-5 TRBV7-2 CASSPQEGANQPQHF TGTGCCAGCAGCCCACAAGAGGGAGCGAATCAGCCCCAGCATTTT
NA 15 many TRBJ2-2 TRBV5-1 CASSVTGTNTGELFF TGCGCCAGCAGCGTTACAGGGACGAACACCGGGGAGCTGTTTTTT
TRBD1 15 NA TRBJ2-1 TRBV7-2 CASSPQGASGSEQFF TGTGCCAGCAGCCCACAGGGGGCTAGCGGATCCGAGCAGTTCTTC
NA 13 medium-sized TRBJ2-3 TRBV2 CASRVGPTDTQYF TGTGCCAGCAGAGTAGGACCCACAGATACGCAGTATTTT
NA 12 NA TRBJ2-7 TRBV29-1 CSVISGTYEQYF TGCAGCGTGATATCGGGGACCTACGAGCAGTACTTC
NA 15 NA TRBJ2-3 TRBV5-4 CASSLVVAASDTQYF TGTGCCAGCAGCTTGGTCGTAGCTGCCTCAGATACGCAGTATTTT
NA 13 NA TRBJ1-2 TRBV19 CASHLTGRNGYTF TGTGCCAGTCACCTTACCGGTAGAAATGGCTACACCTTC
NA 14 NA TRBJ2-5 TRBV25-1 CASSPMTVQETQYF TGTGCCAGCAGTCCGATGACAGTCCAAGAGACCCAGTACTTC
TRBD1 15 NA TRBJ2-5 TRBV9 CASSPRTGSEKTQYF TGTGCCAGCAGCCCCAGGACAGGGTCGGAGAAGACCCAGTACTTC
NA 13 few TRBJ2-7 TRBV27 CASSLYRSYEQYF TGTGCCAGCAGTTTGTACAGAAGTTACGAGCAGTACTTC
NA 14 many TRBJ2-5 TRBV29-1 CSVVSAGTQETQYF TGCAGCGTTGTAAGCGCGGGGACCCAAGAGACCCAGTACTTC
TRBD2 14 few TRBJ2-3 TRBV7-3 CASSRLASSDTQYF TGTGCCAGCAGCCGACTAGCGAGTTCAGATACGCAGTATTTT
NA 10 NA TRBJ1-1 TRBV29-1 CSVVQGWAFF TGCAGCGTTGTGCAGGGTTGGGCTTTCTTT
NA 14 few TRBJ2-1 TRBV10-2 CASKQASSYNEQFF TGCGCCAGCAAGCAGGCTAGCTCCTACAATGAGCAGTTCTTC
NA 11 few TRBJ2-3 TRBV28 CASSCVDTQYF TGTGCCAGCAGTTGTGTAGATACGCAGTATTTT
NA 15 NA TRBJ2-5 TRBV7-9 CASSLTGRNQETQYF TGTGCCAGCAGCCTAACGGGACGTAACCAAGAGACCCAGTACTTC
NA 16 NA TRBJ1-5 TRBV28 CASSFPGSVGNQPQNF TGTGCCAGCAGTTTCCCAGGAAGCGTCGGCAATCAGCCCCAGAATTTT
NA 17 few TRBJ1-3 TRBV6-1 CASSEAIPVVSGNTIYF TGTGCCAGCAGTGAAGCGATACCGGTGGTCTCTGGAAACACCATATATTTT
TRBD2 16 NA TRBJ2-7 TRBV11-2 CASSLEGGITTYEQYF TGTGCCAGCAGCTTAGAGGGGGGGATTACAACCTACGAGCAGTACTTC
TRBD1 15 few TRBJ1-6 TRBV12-3/TRBV12-4 CASSFGQAGDSPLHF TGTGCCAGCAGTTTCGGACAGGCAGGGGATTCACCCCTCCACTTT
TRBD2 18 few TRBJ2-3 TRBV14 CASSHLRGRGPDTDTQYF TGTGCCAGCAGCCATTTACGCGGGAGAGGGCCAGATACAGATACGCAGTATTTT
NA 14 many TRBJ1-3 TRBV7-2 CASSVQSSGNTIYF TGTGCCAGCAGCGTACAGTCTTCTGGAAACACCATATATTTT
NA 17 NA TRBJ1-1 TRBV5-4 CASSDGRTRLSFSEAFF TGTGCCAGCAGCGACGGACGGACAAGATTATCCTTTAGTGAAGCTTTCTTT
NA 14 many TRBJ2-3 TRBV18 CASSPSSQFDTQYF TGTGCCAGCTCACCATCGTCTCAGTTTGATACGCAGTATTTT
NA 13 NA TRBJ1-1 TRBV7-2 CASSLLWSAEAFF TGTGCCAGCAGCTTATTATGGTCAGCTGAAGCTTTCTTT
NA 14 many TRBJ2-1 TRBV20-1 CSARRLLGYNEQFF TGCAGTGCTAGGAGACTTCTAGGGTACAATGAGCAGTTCTTC
TRBD2 12 few TRBJ2-7 TRBV20-1 CSALAGVDEQYF TGCAGTGCATTAGCGGGAGTAGACGAGCAGTACTTC
NA 16 NA TRBJ2-7 TRBV7-2 CASSFHPLAVSYEQYF TGTGCCAGCAGCTTTCACCCCCTTGCAGTCAGCTACGAGCAGTACTTC
TRBD1 19 many TRBJ2-3 TRBV4-1 CASSQVGASAGQGPYTQYF TGCGCCAGCAGCCAAGTAGGGGCCAGCGCGGGACAGGGTCCCTATACGCAGTATTTT
TRBD1 14 few TRBJ1-2 TRBV9 CASSPGQGGYGYTF TGTGCCAGCAGCCCCGGACAGGGAGGCTATGGCTACACCTTC
TRBD2 18 once TRBJ2-3 TRBV20-1 CSARDLLASGRDTDTQYF TGCAGTGCTAGAGATCTCTTGGCTAGCGGGAGAGACACAGATACGCAGTATTTT
TRBD1 16 many TRBJ1-2 TRBV18 CASSPLRTGGSYGYTF TGTGCCAGCTCACCGCTGAGAACAGGGGGATCATATGGCTACACCTTC